These 21 T cell receptor beta chains were all obtained from the same sample, sequenced in a study of shared clonotypes between healthy human individuals. The repertoire was sequenced with immunoSEQ multiplex PCR; TCRdb's copy has only in-frame clones and lacks some. This table holds nearly 500,000 clones, less than 80% found once. The specimen was PBMCs. The receptors were sampled from a woman between 40 and 55 years old in good health. Some clones in this sample may be carry-over from other donors' samples.

The chain recombines TRBV18 with TRBJ2-7; 7 positions agree with TRBD2. V lost 10 bases to trimming and J lost 3 bases; unmatched junction nucleotides: 12. Looked up from germline, CDR1 is KGHSH and CDR2 is LQKENI. The CDR3 totals 14 residues. The CDR3 reads CATSLGGRGYEQYF. As DNA, the CDR3 is TGTGCCACCAGTCTAGGCGGGAGAGGCTACGAGCAGTACTTC.

This clone was seen a handful of times. CDR3 amino acids: CASSFNRGRGETQYF. The DNA for the CDR3 is TGTGCCAGCAGTTTTAACAGAGGCCGCGGAGAGACCCAGTACTTC. V usage is TRBV28 and J usage is TRBJ2-5, with D hard to call. V was pared by 3 bases and J by 4 bases, with 15 bases between. CDR1 is MDHEN and CDR2 is SYDVKM in the germline V gene. CDR3 length equals 15 residues.

The chain joins TRBV4-2 to TRBJ1-3; perhaps TRBD1 as D (6 bases). This CDR3 spans 15 amino acids. V was pared by 0 bases and J by 4 bases, with 10 bases between. Germline V gene lookup returns CDR1 LGHNA and CDR2 YNFKEQ. This chain's CDR3 is CASSQESGQGNTIYF. The CDR3 DNA follows: TGTGCCAGCAGCCAAGAATCGGGACAAGGAAACACCATATATTTT.

The chain is built from TRBV19 and TRBJ2-2; 11 bases match TRBD2. Germline CDR1 and CDR2: LNHDA and SQIVND (reference sequence). CDR3 length: 15 residues. Trimming cost V 6 bases and J 0 bases; bases outside gene matches: 0. CDR3 amino acids: CASRLAGANTGELFF. CDR3 DNA sequence: TGTGCCAGTAGACTAGCGGGGGCGAACACCGGGGAGCTGTTTTTT.

The chain combines TRBV29-1 with TRBJ2-5; D is unclear. In germline, CDR1 is SQVTM, CDR2 ANQGSEA. This CDR3 comprises 12 residues. V was clipped by 5 bases and J by 0 bases, with 7 bases between them. The CDR3 DNA reads as TGCAGCGTTCGACACCACCAAGAGACCCAGTACTTC. It codes for CSVRHHQETQYF.

This rearrangement joins TRBV10-3 to TRBJ2-1; TRBD2 matches at 7 bases. The V gene's germline CDR1 is ENHRY and CDR2 SYGVKD. This CDR3 is built from 14 residues. With 7 bases clipped from V and 1 base from J, the junction kept 4 bases outside the gene matches. The chain's CDR3 is CAITRGDSYNEQFF. The CDR3 DNA follows: TGTGCCATCACCCGGGGGGATTCCTACAATGAGCAGTTCTTC.

The chain combines TRBV6-4 with TRBJ2-1; 8 bases are shared with TRBD2. J lost 0 bases, V lost 5 bases, and 6 bases had no gene match. CDR1 is MRHNA and CDR2 is SNTAGT in the germline V gene. The CDR3 loop spans 16 amino acids. CDR3 residues: CASSLLAGSSYNEQFF. CDR3 sequence (DNA): TGTGCCAGCAGTCTGCTAGCGGGCAGCTCCTACAATGAGCAGTTCTTC.

The chain carries TRBV25-1 and TRBJ2-7; no reliable D call. The germline V gene encodes CDR1 MGHDK and CDR2 SYGVNS. Trimming shortened V by 9 bases and J by 3 bases, and 18 bases separated the two germline ends. This CDR3 has 14 residues. The CDR3 here is CARSGRAGFYEQYF. The CDR3 bases are TGTGCCAGATCCGGACGCGCTGGCTTCTACGAGCAGTACTTC.

This clone was detected once. V usage is TRBV7-9 and J usage is TRBJ2-7; D not certain. This CDR3 comprises 12 residues. V lost 5 bases and J lost 7, with 12 bases in between. Looked up from germline, CDR1 is SEHNR and CDR2 is FQNEAQ (reference sequence). CDR3: CASSVGPREQYF. DNA of the CDR3: TGTGCCAGCAGCGTTGGCCCACGGGAGCAGTACTTC.

The chain employs TRBV5-1 and TRBJ2-5, with D maybe TRBD1 (5 bases). Germline CDR1 reads SGHRS; CDR2 reads YFSETQ. The CDR3 sequence is 13 residues long. V was clipped by 0 bases and J by 3 bases, with 6 bases between them. CDR3 protein: CASSLATEETQYF. CDR3 DNA sequence: TGCGCCAGCAGCTTGGCGACAGAAGAGACCCAGTACTTC.

A note on this clone: Within the sample, other DNA sequences also encode this same CDR3. This sequence joins TRBV30 and TRBJ1-1, with 7 nucleotides matching TRBD1. Looked up from germline, CDR1 is GTSNPN and CDR2 is SVGIG (reference sequence). This CDR3 is 14 amino acids long. Trimming at V came to 2 bases and at J to 0 bases, leaving 3 bases not matched to a gene. CDR3 amino acids: CAWSRDRMNTEAFF. CDR3 nucleotide sequence: TGTGCCTGGAGTAGGGACAGAATGAACACTGAAGCTTTCTTT.

There are a few counts of this clone. V gene TRBV27 combines with J gene TRBJ1-5; D not resolved. V was shortened by 3 bases and J by 5 bases, with 8 bases between the two germline ends. The CDR3 consists of 13 residues. Germline V gene sequence: CDR1 MNHEY, CDR2 SMNVEV (reference sequence). CDR3 nucleotides: TGTGCCAGCAGTTTCCGGACCCATCAGCCCCAGCATTTT. Protein product: CASSFRTHQPQHF.

Points on this clone: Within the sample, other DNA sequences also encode this same CDR3. The chain is built from TRBV18 and TRBJ2-5, with 8 bases identical to TRBD1. The V gene end was trimmed by 3 bases and the J gene end by 5 bases; junction bases not matched to a gene: 2. The CDR3 extends over 13 amino acids. Germline assignment: CDR1 KGHSH and CDR2 LQKENI. In nucleotides, the CDR3 is TGTGCCAGCTCACCGGACAGGGCCGAGACCCAGTACTTC. Translation gives CASSPDRAETQYF.

V usage is TRBV19 and J usage is TRBJ2-3; 8 bases fit TRBD2. V dropped 5 bases and J dropped 2; count of bases not matched to a gene: 6. There are 15 residues in the CDR3. Germline V gene lookup returns CDR1 LNHDA and CDR2 SQIVND (reference sequence). CDR3 loop: CASSGTSGITDTQYF. The CDR3 DNA sequence: TGTGCCAGTAGTGGAACTAGCGGAATCACAGATACGCAGTATTTT.

This chain connects TRBV10-3 to TRBJ2-1; TRBD2 agrees at 7 bases. J lost 2 bases, V lost 4 bases, and 8 bases had no gene match. This CDR3 is built from 16 residues. Per the germline V gene, CDR1 is ENHRY and CDR2 is SYGVKD. CDR3: CAISGLAKNPYNEQFF. In DNA form, the CDR3 reads TGTGCCATCAGTGGACTAGCTAAGAACCCCTACAATGAGCAGTTCTTC.

The chain couples TRBV11-2 to TRBJ1-3; TRBD1 is a possible D gene (5 bases). V was shortened by 4 bases and J by 0 bases, with 16 bases between the two germline ends. CDR1 and CDR2 from the germline V gene are SGHAT and FQNNGV. The CDR3 runs 17 residues. The CDR3: CASSSPQGSISGNTIYF. CDR3 nucleotides: TGTGCCAGCAGCTCACCCCAGGGATCAATCTCTGGAAACACCATATATTTT.

The V gene is TRBV4-1, the J gene TRBJ2-7; 13 nucleotides line up with TRBD2. CDR1 is MGHRA, CDR2 YSYEKL, per germline. The CDR3 loop spans 16 amino acids. V shed 1 base and J 3 bases; nucleotides not matched to a gene: 3. The CDR3 coding sequence is TGCGCCAGCAGCCAAGTCAGGACTAGCGGGAGCTACGAGCAGTACTTC. Translating gives CASSQVRTSGSYEQYF.

In this sample, this clone turned up a few times. V usage is TRBV9 and J usage is TRBJ1-2; possible D gene TRBD1, 6 bases. This CDR3 is built from 15 residues. V shed 0 bases and J shed 6 bases, with 15 bases lying between them. The V gene's germline CDR1 is SGDLS and CDR2 YYNGEE. CDR3 residues: CASSVVPTGSNGYTF. The CDR3 DNA reads as TGTGCCAGCAGCGTAGTACCTACAGGGTCCAATGGCTACACCTTC.

This chain connects TRBV20-1 to TRBJ2-3, with D hard to call. Germline CDR1 DFQATT, CDR2 SNEGSKA (reference sequence). Trimming removed 5 bases at V and 2 bases at J, with 5 bases between. This CDR3 comprises 11 residues. CDR3 bases: TGCAGTGCTGAAACCACAGATACGCAGTATTTT. As protein: CSAETTDTQYF.

This clone was found a few times. At the DNA level, this CDR3 is encoded by other sequences in the same sample as well. This chain joins TRBV28 and TRBJ2-3; a weak D match, TRBD2 (6 bases). The ends were cut back, 5 bases at V and 1 base at J, with 7 bases in the middle. CDR3 length equals 13 residues. In germline, CDR1 is MDHEN, CDR2 SYDVKM. The CDR3 DNA follows: TGTGCCAGCAGTGGCGGGGGCACAGATACGCAGTATTTT. It codes for CASSGGGTDTQYF.

V gene TRBV5-1 combines with J gene TRBJ2-1; 8 bases align to TRBD2. Germline V gene data show CDR1 as SGHRS and CDR2 as YFSETQ. Germline trimming cut 0 bases from V and 0 bases from J; bases unmatched to any gene: 5. This CDR3 is 17 amino acids long. The CDR3 DNA reads TGCGCCAGCAGCTTGGGACTAGCGACGAGCTCCTACAATGAGCAGTTCTTC. Translated, it gives CASSLGLATSSYNEQFF.